This passage covers 27 T cell receptor beta chains from one sample sequenced in a study of response to subunit inactivated influenza vaccine. Each CDR3 protein gets one entry after TCRdb re-called the RT-PCR reads with MiXCR. The sample lists hundreds of thousands of distinct CDR3 sequences; around 9.9% were seen once. The sample consisted of PBMCs from blood, taken 40 to 50 days after vaccination. These receptor sequences come from a man aged 45-65 years who received an inactivated influenza vaccine.

As to this clonotype: Lacking the conserved final phenylalanine or tryptophan, this CDR3 likely reflects a read error. This sequence joins TRBV28 and TRBJ1-2; D uncertain. This CDR3 has 11 residues. Germline V gene sequence: CDR1 MDHEN, CDR2 SYDVKM. V was shortened by 6 bases and J by 5 bases, with 7 bases between the two germline ends. CDR3 DNA: TGTGCCAGCAGCAGTTTATATGGCTACACCATC. Translating it yields CASSSLYGYTI.

The genes are TRBV10-3 and TRBJ2-2, with TRBD2 as a possible D gene (5 bases). This CDR3 has 15 residues. Trimming cost V 1 base and J 4 bases, with 10 bases left between them. CDR1 is ENHRY, CDR2 SYGVKD, per germline. CDR3 protein: CAISELSGATGELFF. The DNA of the CDR3 is TGTGCCATCAGTGAGTTGAGCGGAGCCACCGGGGAGCTGTTTTTT.

This chain uses TRBV12-3 or TRBV12-4 with TRBJ1-5; no clear D. The CDR3 has 16 amino acids. V lost 6 bases and J lost 0, with 15 bases in between. CDR3 in amino acids: CASSPILGNSNQPQHF. The CDR3, as DNA: TGTGCCAGCAGCCCCATTTTAGGAAATAGCAATCAGCCCCAGCATTTT.

Comments on this clonotype: At one end, the junction sequence differs from germline, possibly due to a read error. The rearrangement uses TRBV4-2 and TRBJ2-6; D ambiguous. Germline lookup yields CDR1 LGHNA and CDR2 YNFKEQ. The CDR3 has 14 residues. The CDR3 sequence: CAISRGSGANVLTF. CDR3 DNA: TGTGCCATCAGCCGTGGGTCTGGGGCCAACGTCCTGACTTTC.

The chain joins TRBV4-1 to TRBJ2-7, with 11 bases identical to TRBD1. The germline gives CDR1 MGHRA, CDR2 YSYEKL. V trimming: 4 bases; J trimming: 4 bases; junction bases outside the gene matches: 6. The CDR3 has 15 amino acids. As DNA, the CDR3 is TGCGCCAGCAGCCTTGGGGACAGGGGGAAGTACGAGCAGTACTTC. Translating it yields CASSLGDRGKYEQYF.

In this sample, this clonotype turned up a few times. CDR3 sequence reads: CASSVGVGVTDTQYF. The CDR3 DNA sequence: TGTGCCAGCAGCGTAGGGGTGGGAGTGACAGATACGCAGTATTTT. This chain joins TRBV9 and TRBJ2-3; possibly TRBD2 for D (5 bases). V lost 0 bases and J 3 bases, leaving 11 bases between the germline ends. The CDR3 has 15 amino acids. Per germline, CDR1 SGDLS and CDR2 YYNGEE.

This clonotype has more than one count but fewer than ten. This sequence joins TRBV5-1 and TRBJ1-5; D call uncertain. Germline lookup yields CDR1 SGHRS and CDR2 YFSETQ. The CDR3 is 15 amino acids. Trimming removed 2 bases at V and 5 bases at J, with 14 bases between. The CDR3 sequence is CASSFGPGFDQPQHF. CDR3 DNA: TGCGCCAGCAGCTTCGGACCTGGCTTCGATCAGCCCCAGCATTTT. Complete variable domain (other parts from reference TRBV5-1 and TRBJ1-5): KAGVTQTPRYLIKTRGQQVTLSCSPISGHRSVSWYQQTPGQGLQFLFEYFSETQRNKGNFPGRFSGRQFSNSRSEMNVSTLELGDSALYLCASSFGPGFDQPQHFGDGTRLSIL.

Only a few counts were recorded for this clonotype. V and J are TRBV28 and TRBJ2-2; D tentatively reads TRBD1 or TRBD2 (5 bases each). Trimming pared 1 base from V and 7 bases from J, leaving 22 bases between. This CDR3 spans 18 amino acids. Per germline, CDR1 MDHEN and CDR2 SYDVKM. The DNA for the CDR3 is TGTGCCAGCAGTTTATTCTTCTGGCAGGGAGTACTGAACGGGGAGCTGTTTTTT. It codes for CASSLFFWQGVLNGELFF. Full variable domain (outside the CDR3, taken from reference TRBV28 and TRBJ2-2): DVKVTQSSRYLVKRTGEKVFLECVQDMDHENMFWYRQDPGLGLRLIYFSYDVKMKEKGDIPEGYSVSREKKERFSLILESASTNQTSMYLCASSLFFWQGVLNGELFFGEGSRLTVL.

This rearrangement joins TRBV4-2 to TRBJ2-3; 11 bases line up with TRBD2. The CDR3 totals 14 residues. The trim removed 1 base at V and 9 bases at J, leaving 3 bases unmatched. Germline V lookup: CDR1 LGHNA, CDR2 YNFKEQ. In DNA form, the CDR3 reads TGTGCCAGCAGCCAAGTAGCGGGGGGGCGGACGCAGTATTTT. Protein sequence: CASSQVAGGRTQYF.

This rearrangement joins TRBV7-9 to TRBJ2-2, with 7 bases identical to TRBD1. V lost 5 bases to trimming and J lost 3 bases; unmatched junction nucleotides: 9. CDR3 length: 16 residues. Germline CDR1 and CDR2: SEHNR and FQNEAQ (reference sequence). CDR3 region: CASSPPQGYDTGELFF. DNA for the CDR3: TGTGCCAGCAGCCCACCACAGGGGTACGACACCGGGGAGCTGTTTTTT.

This clonotype was recorded a few times. This rearrangement joins TRBV3-1 to TRBJ2-7; 11 nucleotides match TRBD2. Trimming took 0 bases from V and 0 from J; bases not matched to a gene: 4. CDR1 LGHDT and CDR2 YNNKEL come from the germline V gene (reference sequence). CDR3 length: 17 residues. CDR3 bases: TGTGCCAGCAGCCAAGATGAACTAGCGGGGGTCTCCTACGAGCAGTACTTC. Translated, it gives CASSQDELAGVSYEQYF.

Ten or more counts support this clonotype. V gene TRBV20-1 combines with J gene TRBJ2-1; 10 nucleotides agree with TRBD2. Trimming removed 4 bases from V and 0 bases from J; junction bases left unmatched: 0. The V gene's germline CDR1 is DFQATT and CDR2 SNEGSKA (reference sequence). This CDR3 has 14 amino acids. The CDR3 DNA sequence: TGCAGTGCTACTAGCGGGAGCTCCTACAATGAGCAGTTCTTC. Amino acid sequence: CSATSGSSYNEQFF.

This clonotype was observed a few times. This rearrangement joins TRBV4-2 to TRBJ2-2; 7 bases match TRBD1. This CDR3 region has 17 residues. The ends lost 3 bases at V and 3 bases at J; junction bases unmatched: 10. Germline V gene sequence: CDR1 LGHNA, CDR2 YNFKEQ. CDR3 amino acids: CASSQAIQGMDTGELFF. The CDR3 nucleotides read TGTGCCAGCAGCCAGGCCATACAGGGGATGGACACCGGGGAGCTGTTTTTT.

The table lists this clonotype with a few counts. The chain couples TRBV6-5 to TRBJ2-6; D uncertain. Germline-derived CDR1 and CDR2 are MNHEY and SVGAGI. The V end lost 2 bases, the J end lost 0 bases, and 11 bases lay between the germline ends. The CDR3 length is 17 residues. The CDR3 nucleotides are TGTGCCAGCAGTTACCTTAGACCCAACTCTGGGGCCAACGTCCTGACTTTC. Protein sequence: CASSYLRPNSGANVLTF.

This rearrangement joins TRBV9 to TRBJ2-3; D possibly matches TRBD1 or TRBD2 (5 bases each). The CDR3 sequence is 14 residues long. Germline lookup yields CDR1 SGDLS and CDR2 YYNGEE. Trimming took off 2 bases at V and 2 bases at J, with 9 bases between the two ends. Written as DNA, the CDR3 is TGTGCCAGCAGCGTGGGGGTGCACACAGATACGCAGTATTTT. Translation: CASSVGVHTDTQYF.

J is TRBJ2-5 and V is TRBV11-2; 16 nucleotides agree with TRBD2. The germline V gene has CDR1 SGHAT and CDR2 FQNNGV. CDR3 length: 18 residues. V shed 4 bases, J shed 8 bases, and the junction held 13 bases outside the gene matches. This CDR3 is CASSSLGTSGGARNTQYF. The CDR3 region has the DNA TGTGCCAGCAGCTCACTCGGGACTAGCGGGGGGGCCAGAAATACCCAGTACTTC. The full variable domain, its missing parts supplied by reference TRBV11-2 and TRBJ2-5, is EAGVAQSPRYKIIEKRQSVAFWCNPISGHATLYWYQQILGQGPKLLIQFQNNGVVDDSQLPKDRFSAERLKGVDSTLKIQPAKLEDSAVYLCASSSLGTSGGARNTQYFGPGTRLLVL.

This clonotype was seen many times. CDR3 nucleotide sequence: TGCAGTGCTAGATCCAGACAAGAGACCCAGTACTTC. Amino acids: CSARSRQETQYF. The chain joins TRBV20-1 to TRBJ2-5; no clear D gene. CDR1 is DFQATT, CDR2 SNEGSKA, per germline (reference sequence). Trimming removed 2 bases from V and 2 bases from J, with 6 bases in between. This CDR3 spans 12 amino acids.

This clonotype was detected many times. V gene TRBV24-1 combines with J gene TRBJ1-1; the D gene is possibly TRBD1 (5 bases). V was pared by 6 bases and J by 2 bases, with 12 bases between. This CDR3 has 14 residues. Germline CDR1 is KGHDR and CDR2 is SFDVKD. The CDR3 sequence is CATSRDGTNTEAFF. The CDR3 DNA reads TGTGCCACCAGTAGGGACGGAACCAACACTGAAGCTTTCTTT.

This clonotype appeared many times. The chain has TRBV10-3 and TRBJ2-2; D uncertain. The V gene lost 5 bases and the J gene lost 8 bases, with 12 bases spanning the gap. This CDR3 spans 13 amino acids. Looked up from germline, CDR1 is ENHRY and CDR2 is SYGVKD. The CDR3 DNA is TGTGCCATCAGTCCCCCTCAGCGTGGGGAGCTGTTTTTT. This gives the protein CAISPPQRGELFF.

This clonotype has a handful of counts. The J gene is TRBJ2-7, the V gene TRBV11-1, with D possibly being TRBD1 or TRBD2 (5 bases each). CDR1 and CDR2 from the germline V gene are SGHAT and FQDESV (reference sequence). Between the trimmed V and J ends, which lost 5 bases and 0 bases, there was a span of 14 bases. The length of the CDR3 is 15 residues. The CDR3 DNA reads as TGTGCCAGCAGCCCCGGGGCCACCAGCTCCTACGAGCAGTACTTC. Translation gives CASSPGATSSYEQYF.

This clonotype was counted between two and nine times. The chain recombines TRBV12-3 or TRBV12-4 with TRBJ2-1, with D tentatively TRBD2 (5 bases). Trimming cost V 6 bases and J 2 bases, with 14 bases left between them. The CDR3 totals 15 residues. DNA of the CDR3: TGTGCCAGCAGGAGTGGGAACGGGGCCTACAATGAGCAGTTCTTC. Protein sequence: CASRSGNGAYNEQFF.

This sequence joins TRBV12-3 or TRBV12-4 and TRBJ1-5, with 7 bases aligning to TRBD1. V trimming: 5 bases; J trimming: 6 bases; junction bases outside the gene matches: 4. This CDR3 is 13 amino acids long. The CDR3 sequence is CASSLQGSQPQHF. Written as DNA, the CDR3 is TGTGCCAGCAGTCTACAGGGGAGTCAGCCCCAGCATTTT.

This clonotype was seen only a few times. The V call is TRBV20-1, the J call TRBJ1-5; weak D call: TRBD1 (6 bases). Trimming shortened V by 1 base and J by 5 bases, and 12 bases separated the two germline ends. Germline lookup yields CDR1 DFQATT and CDR2 SNEGSKA (reference sequence). The CDR3 spans 14 residues. CDR3 DNA: TGCAGTGCTAGAGGGGGGGGGCCCTATCAGCCCCAGCATTTT. Protein: CSARGGGPYQPQHF.

In this sample, this clonotype turned up a few times. This chain links TRBV3-1 with TRBJ2-3, with 8 bases identical to TRBD2. The V segment lost 5 bases and the J segment 2 bases; nucleotides outside the gene matches: 9. Germline CDR1 reads LGHDT; CDR2 reads YNNKEL (reference sequence). The CDR3 spans 16 residues. CDR3 protein: CASSSDTSGATDTQYF. CDR3 nucleotide sequence: TGTGCCAGCAGCTCAGATACTAGCGGAGCCACAGATACGCAGTATTTT.

This clonotype appeared a few times. J is TRBJ1-4 and V is TRBV20-1, with a possible D match to TRBD1 (5 bases). The CDR3 sequence is 15 residues long. Trimming shortened V by 2 bases and J by 8 bases, and 18 bases separated the two germline ends. Germline CDR1 DFQATT, CDR2 SNEGSKA (reference sequence). CDR3 bases: TGCAGTGCTAGAACGCCGTCTGGGAGGGGCGAAAAACTGTTTTTT. Its translation: CSARTPSGRGEKLFF.

CDR3 sequence (DNA): TGTGCCAGCTTCGAGGGCAGTATAACTGAAGCTTTCTTT. This translates into CASFEGSITEAFF. The chain combines TRBV5-6 with TRBJ1-1; D gene ambiguous. The V end lost 7 bases, the J end lost 5 bases, and 15 bases lay between the germline ends. Germline values: CDR1 SGHDT, CDR2 YYEEEE. The CDR3 has 13 amino acids. The variable domain in full, completed from reference TRBV5-6 and TRBJ1-1, reads DAGVTQSPTHLIKTRGQQVTLRCSPKSGHDTVSWYQQALGQGPQFIFQYYEEEERQRGNFPDRFSGHQFPNYSSELNVNALLLGDSALYLCASFEGSITEAFFGQGTRLTVV.

The J gene is TRBJ2-2, the V gene TRBV9; D may be TRBD1 or TRBD2 (5 bases each). V was shortened by 0 bases and J by 5 bases, with 14 bases between the two germline ends. The CDR3 consists of 16 residues. Germline values: CDR1 SGDLS, CDR2 YYNGEE. This chain's CDR3 is CASSVGTGAGTGELFF. Written as DNA, the CDR3 is TGTGCCAGCAGCGTAGGTACCGGGGCAGGGACCGGGGAGCTGTTTTTT.